This passage covers 8 T cell receptor beta chains from one sample sequenced in a study of chemoradiotherapy in HPV16-positive cancers. Measured with immunoSEQ multiplex PCR; TCRdb has only the in-frame clones, and not every one. The sample lists 2,500 to 4,000 clones, around four fifths occurring once. Specimen: tumor tissue, collected from a patient who underwent chemoradiotherapy. Every receptor here comes from a human donor with HPV-associated anogenital cancer.

CDR3 nucleotide sequence: TGTGCCAGCAGCTTAGAGGATATCCGGACCCAGTACTTC. Encoded protein: CASSLEDIRTQYF. The chain couples TRBV5-4 to TRBJ2-5; D call uncertain. V dropped 2 bases and J dropped 7 bases, with 12 bases sitting between them. Germline CDR1 reads SGHNT; CDR2 reads YYREEE (reference sequence). The CDR3 spans 13 residues.

V is TRBV19 and J is TRBJ1-1; D remains unclear. The CDR3 is 14 residues long. Trimming pared 5 bases from V and 9 bases from J, leaving 19 bases between. Germline-derived CDR1 and CDR2 are LNHDA and SQIVND (reference sequence). The CDR3 nucleotides read TGTGCCAGTAGTTCCATGTTAGAGGGAAAAAAAGCTTTCTTT. This sequence encodes CASSSMLEGKKAFF.

This chain links TRBV5-8 with TRBJ2-7; 10 bases fit TRBD2. The V gene's germline CDR1 is SGHTS and CDR2 YDEGEE. The CDR3 contains 15 residues. The V and J ends lost 4 bases and 0 bases, in that order; junction bases with no gene match: 4. The DNA for the CDR3 is TGTGCCAGCAGCCGGGGACTAGCGAGCTCCTACGAGCAGTACTTC. Its translation: CASSRGLASSYEQYF. The entire variable domain, with the rest obtained from reference TRBV5-8 and TRBJ2-7, is as follows: EAGVTQSPTHLIKTRGQQATLRCSPISGHTSVYWYQQALGLGLQFLLWYDEGEERNRGNFPPRFSGRQFPNYSSELNVNALELEDSALYLCASSRGLASSYEQYFGPGTRLTVT.

The CDR3 nucleotides read TGTGCCAGCAGCCAAGACCCCGGGACCTCAGGGGGGGAGCTGTTTTTT. Its protein is CASSQDPGTSGGELFF. The genes are TRBV4-2 and TRBJ2-2; D may correspond to TRBD1 or TRBD2 (5 bases each). CDR1 and CDR2 (germline): LGHNA, YNFKEQ. This CDR3 is 16 amino acids long. V gave up 0 bases and J gave up 8 bases, with 16 bases separating them.

The rearrangement links TRBV28 to TRBJ1-2; D not certain. V was shortened by 4 bases and J by 4 bases, with 7 bases between the two germline ends. Germline V gives CDR1 MDHEN, CDR2 SYDVKM. CDR3 size: 12 residues. Here the CDR3 DNA reads TGTGCCAGCAGTTCCATTTCCTATGGCTACACCTTC. It encodes CASSSISYGYTF.

CDR3 sequence (DNA): TGTGCCAGCAGTGCCTTACCCGGCACCGGGGAGCTGTTTTTT. This gives the protein CASSALPGTGELFF. The genes are TRBV6-4 and TRBJ2-2; no clear D gene. V lost 4 bases, J lost 4 bases, and 10 bases lay in between. CDR1 is MRHNA and CDR2 is SNTAGT in the germline V gene. The CDR3 totals 14 residues.

Concerning this clone: One end of the junction does not line up with germline, which may come from a read error. This chain links TRBV7-7 with TRBJ2-1; TRBD2 agrees at 11 bases. This CDR3 comprises 14 residues. Per the germline V gene, CDR1 is SSHAT and CDR2 is FNYEAQ (reference sequence). The CDR3 spells CASSPGLAGNEQFF. Written as DNA, the CDR3 is TGTGCTAGCAGCCCCGGACTAGCGGGCAATGAGCAGTTCTTC.

The V and J genes are TRBV19 and TRBJ1-1; D possibly corresponds to TRBD1 (5 bases). CDR3 length: 13 amino acids. Germline V gives CDR1 LNHDA, CDR2 SQIVND (reference sequence). Deletions cut 10 bases from V and 6 bases from J, with 18 bases between. The CDR3: CAIKGAGYAEAFF. Here the CDR3 DNA reads TGTGCCATTAAAGGGGCCGGATACGCTGAAGCTTTCTTT.